The rows below give T cell receptor beta chains drawn from one sample of a study of high-grade serous ovarian cancer treatment subgroups. Data came from immunoSEQ multiplex PCR; TCRdb stores just in-frame clones and leaves some out. This table has about 39,000 clones, 75% to 85% appearing once. The sample consisted of tumor tissue. These receptors all come from a human donor with high-grade serous ovarian cancer. Both conserved end residues are part of each CDR3. A D gene is named only where the DNA matches it firmly. Size values are once, few and many counts, or a class for expanded clones, and some rows have none.

TRBV6-1	TRBJ2-7	few	TRBD2	CASSGTSGSILSEEQYF	TGTGCCAGCAGTGGGACTAGCGGGAGTATTTTATCGGAGGAGCAGTACTTC
TRBV7-2	TRBJ2-3	.	.	CASSLGLEDQYF	TGTGCCAGCAGCTTAGGGCTTGAAGACCAGTATTTT
TRBV7-6	TRBJ1-3	.	TRBD1	CASSLRTGSGNTIYF	TGTGCCAGCAGCTTACGGACAGGGAGTGGAAACACCATATATTTT
TRBV6-1	TRBJ2-1	.	.	CASTFLHGGNNEQFF	TGTGCCAGCACCTTTCTTCACGGGGGAAACAATGAGCAGTTCTTC
TRBV28	TRBJ2-7	.	.	CASRPTGSRYYEQYF	TGTGCCAGCAGGCCAACAGGGTCTCGGTACTACGAGCAGTACTTC
TRBV10-1	TRBJ1-5	.	.	CATSLGEDQPQHF	TGCGCCACCTCCTTGGGGGAAGATCAGCCCCAGCATTTT
TRBV28	TRBJ2-7	.	TRBD1	CASSLTGFEQYF	TGTGCCAGCAGTCTGACAGGGTTCGAGCAGTACTTC
TRBV5-1	TRBJ1-3	.	TRBD1	CASSGGQGAWDTIYF	TGCGCCAGCAGCGGCGGACAGGGGGCGTGGGACACCATATATTTT
TRBV6-1	TRBJ1-2	few	.	CASRETRTAGGYGYTF	TGTGCCAGCAGAGAAACACGGACCGCCGGAGGCTATGGCTACACCTTC
TRBV6-6	TRBJ1-5	.	.	CASSLGGSNQPQHF	TGTGCCAGCAGCTTAGGAGGCAGCAATCAGCCCCAGCATTTT
TRBV7-2	TRBJ2-3	.	.	CASSTGPSDTQYF	TGTGCCAGCAGCACCGGGCCCTCAGATACGCAGTATTTT
TRBV19	TRBJ1-4	.	.	CASSIRRLQEKLFF	TGTGCCAGTAGTATACGTCGGCTACAAGAAAAACTGTTTTTT
TRBV30	TRBJ2-7	.	TRBD2	CAWSPRLATYEQYF	TGTGCCTGGAGTCCTCGACTAGCGACTTACGAGCAGTACTTC
TRBV5-6	TRBJ1-2	.	TRBD1	CASSLAEIQGARGYTF	TGTGCCAGCAGCTTGGCCGAGATACAGGGGGCGCGAGGCTACACCTTC
TRBV6-1	TRBJ1-2	.	TRBD1	CASSLLDRGHGYTF	TGTGCCAGCAGCCTCCTCGACAGGGGGCACGGCTACACCTTC
TRBV29-1	TRBJ2-7	once	.	CSVGRGALYEQYF	TGCAGCGTTGGCAGAGGGGCTCTCTACGAGCAGTACTTC
TRBV14	TRBJ2-1	.	.	CASSFGGEQFF	TGTGCCAGCAGCTTCGGGGGTGAGCAGTTCTTC
TRBV7-8	TRBJ2-3	.	TRBD2	CASSSTRLAGATDTQYF	TGTGCCAGCAGCTCGACCCGACTAGCGGGAGCTACAGATACGCAGTATTTT
TRBV7-6	TRBJ2-1	.	.	CASSPKGGVEQFF	TGTGCCAGCAGCCCCAAGGGCGGGGTTGAGCAGTTCTTC
TRBV6-4	TRBJ2-2	.	.	CASSSGLGELFF	TGTGCCAGCAGTTCAGGGCTCGGGGAGCTGTTTTTT
TRBV6-5	TRBJ1-1	few	.	CASSAMNTEAFF	TGTGCCAGCAGCGCCATGAACACTGAAGCTTTCTTT
TRBV6-6	TRBJ1-1	.	TRBD1	CASSLDRGQAFF	TGTGCCAGCAGCTTGGACAGGGGGCAAGCTTTCTTT
TRBV7-9	TRBJ2-7	.	.	CASSSEPGDPSYEQYF	TGTGCCAGCAGCTCCGAGCCGGGGGACCCCTCCTACGAGCAGTACTTC
TRBV10-3	TRBJ1-2	.	TRBD1	CAISESIIGTGLESKDGYTF	TGTGCCATCAGTGAGTCGATAATCGGGACAGGATTAGAATCTAAGGATGGCTACACCTTC
TRBV9	TRBJ1-1	few	.	CASSVNGEGGNTEAFF	TGTGCCAGCAGCGTAAACGGAGAGGGAGGGAACACTGAAGCTTTCTTT
TRBV23-1	TRBJ2-3	.	.	CASSQRAGTDTQYF	TGCGCCAGCAGTCAACGGGCAGGCACAGATACGCAGTATTTT
TRBV27	TRBJ2-7	.	TRBD1	CASSFRGYTYEQYF	TGTGCCAGCAGTTTCAGGGGGTATACCTACGAGCAGTACTTC
TRBV25-1	TRBJ2-1	.	TRBD2	CASEGTSGRNEQFF	TGTGCCAGCGAGGGGACTAGCGGAAGAAATGAGCAGTTCTTC
TRBV6-1	TRBJ2-5	.	.	CASSEDSLPSTEGQETQYF	TGTGCCAGCAGTGAAGATTCCCTCCCGTCGACTGAGGGCCAAGAGACCCAGTACTTC
TRBV27	TRBJ1-2	.	TRBD1	CATLGQGYNYGYTF	TGTGCCACCCTCGGACAGGGATATAACTATGGCTACACCTTC
TRBV7-8	TRBJ1-4	.	TRBD1	CASSLGRQGATNEKLFF	TGTGCCAGCAGCTTAGGCAGACAGGGGGCAACTAATGAAAAACTGTTTTTT
TRBV6-5	TRBJ1-3	.	.	CASSYGAGNTIYF	TGTGCCAGCAGTTACGGCGCGGGGAACACCATATATTTT
TRBV28	TRBJ2-7	.	TRBD2	CASRLAGVYEQYF	TGTGCCAGTCGACTAGCTGGAGTCTACGAGCAGTACTTC
TRBV29-1	TRBJ2-7	.	TRBD1	CSVRDRGYEQYF	TGCAGCGTAAGGGACAGGGGCTACGAGCAGTACTTC
TRBV28	TRBJ1-1	few	.	CASSPPVANTEAFF	TGTGCCAGCAGTCCTCCTGTGGCGAACACTGAAGCTTTCTTT
TRBV9	TRBJ1-4	.	.	CASSFDWEAEKLFF	TGTGCCAGCAGCTTCGACTGGGAGGCTGAAAAACTGTTTTTT
TRBV4-3	TRBJ2-3	.	TRBD2	CASSQDCGGRECTDTQYF	TGCGCCAGCAGCCAAGATTGCGGGGGGAGGGAATGCACAGATACGCAGTATTTT
TRBV28	TRBJ2-6	.	.	CASGVLGSGANVLTF	TGTGCCAGCGGAGTACTGGGTTCTGGGGCCAACGTCCTGACTTTC
TRBV2	TRBJ1-4	.	.	CASTGRATNEKLFF	TGTGCCAGCACCGGGCGGGCAACTAATGAAAAACTGTTTTTT
TRBV4-1	TRBJ2-1	.	TRBD2	CASSPSGINNEQFF	TGCGCCAGCAGCCCTAGCGGGATTAACAATGAGCAGTTCTTC
TRBV7-8	TRBJ1-4	.	.	CASSLVHGTLTEKLFF	TGTGCCAGCAGCTTAGTTCATGGGACCCTTACCGAAAAACTGTTTTTT
TRBV2	TRBJ2-7	.	TRBD2	CASSAGLAGSGSYEQYF	TGTGCCAGCAGCGCGGGACTAGCGGGATCCGGGAGCTACGAGCAGTACTTC
TRBV29-1	TRBJ1-1	.	.	CSVNPGQNTEAFF	TGCAGCGTCAATCCGGGACAGAACACTGAAGCTTTCTTT
TRBV2	TRBJ2-7	once	TRBD2	CASSELAGSYEQYF	TGTGCCAGCAGTGAACTAGCGGGTAGCTACGAGCAGTACTTC
TRBV6-5	TRBJ2-7	.	.	CASRRTDFYEQYF	TGTGCCAGCAGGAGGACGGACTTCTACGAGCAGTACTTC
TRBV6-5	TRBJ2-2	.	TRBD1	CASSTDRGLVGELFF	TGTGCCAGCAGTACAGACAGGGGGCTCGTCGGGGAGCTGTTTTTT
TRBV4-2	TRBJ2-2	.	.	CASSRDNPLGELFF	TGTGCCAGCAGCCGCGATAATCCTCTCGGGGAGCTGTTTTTT
TRBV19	TRBJ2-3	.	.	CASSIGPPSYEPFSGNTQYF	TGTGCCAGTAGTATCGGCCCCCCCTCCTATGAACCTTTTTCCGGTAATACGCAGTATTTT
TRBV4-3	TRBJ2-1	.	.	CASSPLGLTTGVPYNEQFF	TGCGCCAGCAGCCCACTCGGGTTGACTACGGGAGTTCCTTACAATGAGCAGTTCTTC
TRBV5-1	TRBJ2-7	once	TRBD1	CASAIGTGTYEQYF	TGCGCCAGCGCGATAGGGACAGGGACCTACGAGCAGTACTTC